This record covers a single T cell receptor beta chain. Its cognate antigen is unknown. This sample was taken from a study of Ad26.COV2.S vaccination and SARS-CoV-2 variants. Study conclusions and caveats: Possible underestimation of total T cell responses by the TCR breadth and depth analyses was noted. With respect to non-spike TCR breadth, vaccine and placebo recipients were similar.

TCRdb's copy holds only in-frame clones and misses some; the assay was immunoSEQ multiplex PCR. The sample lists approximately 97,000 clones, roughly 75% seen once, with approximately 15% in the top ten. Trimming pared 10 bases from V and 3 bases from J, leaving 10 bases between. Germline assignment: CDR1 MDHEN and CDR2 SYDVKM. The CDR3 is 12 residues long. The chain employs TRBV28 and TRBJ1-5; the D gene is possibly TRBD1 (5 bases). This TCR was sampled from a human donor who had recovered from COVID-19. This specimen was peripheral blood, taken after recovery from COVID-19. CDR3 coding DNA: TGTGCCACCGGGACGGTCAATCAGCCCCAGCATTTT. It is translated as CATGTVNQPQHF.